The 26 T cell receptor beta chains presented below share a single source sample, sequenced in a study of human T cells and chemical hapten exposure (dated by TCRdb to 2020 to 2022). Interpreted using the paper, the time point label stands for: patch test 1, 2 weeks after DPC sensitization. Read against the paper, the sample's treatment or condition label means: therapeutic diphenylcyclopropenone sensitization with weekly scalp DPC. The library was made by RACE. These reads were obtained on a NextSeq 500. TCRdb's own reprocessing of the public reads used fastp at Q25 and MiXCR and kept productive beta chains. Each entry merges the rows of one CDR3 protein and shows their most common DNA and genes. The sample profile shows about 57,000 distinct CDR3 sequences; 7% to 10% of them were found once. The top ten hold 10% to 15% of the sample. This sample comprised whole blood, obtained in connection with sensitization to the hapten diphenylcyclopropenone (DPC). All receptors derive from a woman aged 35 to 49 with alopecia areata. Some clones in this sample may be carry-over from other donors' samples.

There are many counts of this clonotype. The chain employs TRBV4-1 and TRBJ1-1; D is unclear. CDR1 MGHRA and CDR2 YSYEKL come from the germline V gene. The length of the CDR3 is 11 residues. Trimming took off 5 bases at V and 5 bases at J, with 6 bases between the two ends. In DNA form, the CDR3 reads TGCGCCAGCAGCTCGGGGACTGAAGCTTTCTTT. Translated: CASSSGTEAFF.

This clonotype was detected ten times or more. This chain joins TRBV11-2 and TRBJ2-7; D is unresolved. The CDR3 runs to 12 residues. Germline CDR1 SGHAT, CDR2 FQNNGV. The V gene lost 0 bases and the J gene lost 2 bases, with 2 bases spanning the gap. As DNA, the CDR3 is TGTGCCAGCAGCTTAGACGCCTACGAGCAGTACTTC. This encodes CASSLDAYEQYF.

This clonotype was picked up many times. This CDR3 reads CASSYFSGGKDPGELFF. The CDR3 bases are TGTGCCAGCAGCTACTTCAGCGGGGGGAAGGATCCCGGGGAGCTGTTTTTT. This sequence joins TRBV7-9 and TRBJ2-2; 9 bases map to TRBD2. Germline assignment: CDR1 SEHNR and CDR2 FQNEAQ (reference sequence). Trimming took 4 bases from V and 6 from J; bases not matched to a gene: 12. CDR3 length: 17 amino acids.

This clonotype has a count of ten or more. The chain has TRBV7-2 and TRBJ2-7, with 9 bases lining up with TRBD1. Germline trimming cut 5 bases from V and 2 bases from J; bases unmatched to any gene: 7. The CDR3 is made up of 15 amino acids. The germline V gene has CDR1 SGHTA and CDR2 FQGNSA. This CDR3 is CASSRSGTGTYEQYF. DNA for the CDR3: TGTGCCAGCAGCCGATCCGGGACAGGGACCTACGAGCAGTACTTC.

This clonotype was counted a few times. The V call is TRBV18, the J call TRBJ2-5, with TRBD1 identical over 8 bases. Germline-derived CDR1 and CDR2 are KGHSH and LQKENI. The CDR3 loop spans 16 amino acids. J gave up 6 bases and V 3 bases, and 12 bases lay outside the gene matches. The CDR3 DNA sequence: TGTGCCAGCTCACCCGAGGGACAGGCTGGGGTGAAGACCCAGTACTTC. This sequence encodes CASSPEGQAGVKTQYF. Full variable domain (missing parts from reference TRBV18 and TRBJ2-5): NAGVMQNPRHLVRRRGQEARLRCSPMKGHSHVYWYRQLPEEGLKFMVYLQKENIIDESGMPKERFSAEFPKEGPSILRIQQVVRGDSAAYFCASSPEGQAGVKTQYFGPGTRLLVL.

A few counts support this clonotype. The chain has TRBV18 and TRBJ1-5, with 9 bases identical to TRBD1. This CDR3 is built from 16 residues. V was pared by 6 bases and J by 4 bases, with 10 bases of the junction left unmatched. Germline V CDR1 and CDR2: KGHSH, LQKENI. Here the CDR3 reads CASSPAGQGGNQPQHF. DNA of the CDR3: TGTGCCAGCTCCCCCGCGGGACAGGGTGGTAATCAGCCCCAGCATTTT.

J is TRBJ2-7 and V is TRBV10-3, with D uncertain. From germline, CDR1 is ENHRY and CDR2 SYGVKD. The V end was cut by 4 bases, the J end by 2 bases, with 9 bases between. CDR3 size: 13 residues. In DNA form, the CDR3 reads TGTGCCATCAGTGCGGACGGAACCTACGAGCAGTACTTC. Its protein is CAISADGTYEQYF.

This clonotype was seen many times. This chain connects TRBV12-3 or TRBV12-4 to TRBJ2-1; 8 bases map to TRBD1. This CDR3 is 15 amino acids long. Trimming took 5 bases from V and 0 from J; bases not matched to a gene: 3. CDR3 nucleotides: TGTGCCAGCAGTCGACAGGGGAGCTCCTACAATGAGCAGTTCTTC. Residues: CASSRQGSSYNEQFF.

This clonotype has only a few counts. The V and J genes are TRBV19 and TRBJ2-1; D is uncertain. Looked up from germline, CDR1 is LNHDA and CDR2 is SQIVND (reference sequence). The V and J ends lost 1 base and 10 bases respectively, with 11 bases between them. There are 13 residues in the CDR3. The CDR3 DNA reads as TGTGCCAGTAGTATAGCGGCGCGCAGGGAGCAGTTCTTC. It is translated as CASSIAARREQFF.

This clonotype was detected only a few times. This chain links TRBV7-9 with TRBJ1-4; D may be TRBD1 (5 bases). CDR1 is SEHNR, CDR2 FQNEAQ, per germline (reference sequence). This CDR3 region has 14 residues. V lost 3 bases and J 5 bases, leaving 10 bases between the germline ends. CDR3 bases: TGTGCCAGCAGCTTCGGGCAGGGAAATGAAAAACTGTTTTTT. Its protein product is CASSFGQGNEKLFF.

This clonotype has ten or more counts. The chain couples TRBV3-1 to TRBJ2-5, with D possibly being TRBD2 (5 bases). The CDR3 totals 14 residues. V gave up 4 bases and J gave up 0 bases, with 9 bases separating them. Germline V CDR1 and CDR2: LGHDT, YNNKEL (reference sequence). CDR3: CASSPTDYQETQYF. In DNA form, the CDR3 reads TGTGCCAGCAGCCCCACGGACTACCAAGAGACCCAGTACTTC.

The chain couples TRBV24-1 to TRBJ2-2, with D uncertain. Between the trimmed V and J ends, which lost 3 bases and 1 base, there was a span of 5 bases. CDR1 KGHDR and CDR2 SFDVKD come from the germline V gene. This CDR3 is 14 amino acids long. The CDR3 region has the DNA TGTGCCACCAGTGATGGTCGGAACACCGGGGAGCTGTTTTTT. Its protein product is CATSDGRNTGELFF.

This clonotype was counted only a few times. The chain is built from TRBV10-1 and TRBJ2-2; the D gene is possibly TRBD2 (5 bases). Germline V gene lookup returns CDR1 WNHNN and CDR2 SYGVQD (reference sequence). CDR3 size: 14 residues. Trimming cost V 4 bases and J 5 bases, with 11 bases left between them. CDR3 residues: CASSAHGDTGELFF. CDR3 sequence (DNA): TGCGCCAGCAGTGCACACGGGGATACCGGGGAGCTGTTTTTT.

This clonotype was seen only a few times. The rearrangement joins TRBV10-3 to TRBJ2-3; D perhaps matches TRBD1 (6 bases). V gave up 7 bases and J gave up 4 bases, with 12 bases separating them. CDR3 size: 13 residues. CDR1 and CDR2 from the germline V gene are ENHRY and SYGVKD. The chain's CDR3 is CAIKESGADTQYF. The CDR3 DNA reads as TGTGCCATCAAGGAGTCAGGGGCAGATACGCAGTATTTT.

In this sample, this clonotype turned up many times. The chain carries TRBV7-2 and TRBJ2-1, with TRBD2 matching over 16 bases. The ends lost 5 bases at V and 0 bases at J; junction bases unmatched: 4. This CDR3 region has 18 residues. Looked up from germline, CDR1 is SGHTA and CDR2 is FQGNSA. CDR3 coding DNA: TGTGCCAGCAGCCAGGGACTAGCGGGGGGGATCTCCTACAATGAGCAGTTCTTC. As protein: CASSQGLAGGISYNEQFF.

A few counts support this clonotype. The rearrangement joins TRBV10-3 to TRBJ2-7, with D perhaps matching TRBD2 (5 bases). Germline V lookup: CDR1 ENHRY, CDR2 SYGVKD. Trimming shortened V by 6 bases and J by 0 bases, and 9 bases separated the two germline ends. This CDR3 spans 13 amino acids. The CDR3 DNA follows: TGTGCCATCAGCCAAGGGAGCTCCTACGAGCAGTACTTC. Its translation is CAISQGSSYEQYF.

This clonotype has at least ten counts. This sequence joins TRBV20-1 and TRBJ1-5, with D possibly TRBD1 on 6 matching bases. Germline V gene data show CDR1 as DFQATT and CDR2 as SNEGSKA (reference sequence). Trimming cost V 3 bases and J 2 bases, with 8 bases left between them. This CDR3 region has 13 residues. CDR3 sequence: CSASGGGNQPQHF. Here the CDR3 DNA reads TGCAGTGCTAGTGGGGGCGGCAATCAGCCCCAGCATTTT.

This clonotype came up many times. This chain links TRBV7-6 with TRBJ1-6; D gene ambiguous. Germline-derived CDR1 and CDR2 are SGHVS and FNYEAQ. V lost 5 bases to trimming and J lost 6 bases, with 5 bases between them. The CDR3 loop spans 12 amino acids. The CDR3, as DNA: TGTGCCAGCAGCAATTCTAATTCACCCCTCCACTTT. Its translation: CASSNSNSPLHF.

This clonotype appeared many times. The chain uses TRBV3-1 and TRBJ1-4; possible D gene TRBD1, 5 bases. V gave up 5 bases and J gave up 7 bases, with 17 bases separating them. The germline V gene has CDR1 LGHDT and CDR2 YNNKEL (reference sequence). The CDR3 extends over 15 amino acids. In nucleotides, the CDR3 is TGTGCCAGCAGCTACGAGGGGACCGGGGCTGAAAAACTGTTTTTT. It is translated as CASSYEGTGAEKLFF.

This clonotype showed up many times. Written as DNA, the CDR3 is TGTGCCAGCAGCCCCTCCGCGGGACTAGCGGGGGTGCGGGGAACAGATACGCAGTATTTT. It yields the protein CASSPSAGLAGVRGTDTQYF. The gene calls are TRBV11-2 and TRBJ2-3; TRBD2 aligns across 14 bases. The CDR3 is made up of 20 amino acids. The junction had 16 bases not matched to a gene; V was cut back by 5 bases and J by 3 bases. CDR1 and CDR2 from the germline V gene are SGHAT and FQNNGV.

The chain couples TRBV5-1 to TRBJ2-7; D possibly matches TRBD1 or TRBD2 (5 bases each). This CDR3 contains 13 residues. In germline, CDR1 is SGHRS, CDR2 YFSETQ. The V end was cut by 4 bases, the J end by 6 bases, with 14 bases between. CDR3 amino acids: CASSRSGTSEQYF. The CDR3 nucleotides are TGCGCCAGCAGCAGGTCCGGGACGAGCGAGCAGTACTTC.

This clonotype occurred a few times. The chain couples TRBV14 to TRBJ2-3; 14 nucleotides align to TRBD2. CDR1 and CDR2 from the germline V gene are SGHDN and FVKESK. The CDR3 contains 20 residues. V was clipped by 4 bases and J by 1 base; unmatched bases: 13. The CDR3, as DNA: TGTGCCAGCAGCCCAGATGCCGGGACTAGCGGGGGACGGGGCACAGATACGCAGTATTTT. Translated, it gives CASSPDAGTSGGRGTDTQYF.

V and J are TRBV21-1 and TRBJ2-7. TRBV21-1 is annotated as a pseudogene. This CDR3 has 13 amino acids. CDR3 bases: TGTGCCAGCAGCAAAGTGGCCGAGGACGAGCAGTACTTC. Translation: CASSKVAEDEQYF.

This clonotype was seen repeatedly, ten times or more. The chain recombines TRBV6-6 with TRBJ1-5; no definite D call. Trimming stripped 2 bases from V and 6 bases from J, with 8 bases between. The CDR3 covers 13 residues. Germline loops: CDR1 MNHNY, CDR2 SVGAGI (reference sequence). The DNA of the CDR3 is TGTGCCAGCAGTTACGACTTCGGTCAGCCCCAGCATTTT. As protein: CASSYDFGQPQHF.

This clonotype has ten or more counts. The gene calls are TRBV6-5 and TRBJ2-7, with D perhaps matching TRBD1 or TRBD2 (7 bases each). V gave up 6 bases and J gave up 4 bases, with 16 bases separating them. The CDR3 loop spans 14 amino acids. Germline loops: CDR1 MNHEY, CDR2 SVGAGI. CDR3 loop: CASREAGGGYEQYF. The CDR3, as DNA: TGTGCCAGCAGAGAAGCAGGGGGAGGGTACGAGCAGTACTTC.

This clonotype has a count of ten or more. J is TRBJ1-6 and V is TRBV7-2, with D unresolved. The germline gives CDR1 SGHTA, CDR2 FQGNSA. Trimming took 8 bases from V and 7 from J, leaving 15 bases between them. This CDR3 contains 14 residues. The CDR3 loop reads CASEFPGGNSPLHF. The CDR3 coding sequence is TGTGCCAGCGAGTTCCCGGGAGGGAATTCACCCCTCCACTTT.